This entry lists 2 T cell receptor beta chains sequenced from one sample in a study of shared clonotypes between healthy human individuals. The assay was immunoSEQ multiplex PCR, and TCRdb's table has in-frame clones only and misses some. The sample lists nearly 2 million clones, about 94% occurring once. Naive CD8 cells, CD45RO-negative and positively selected for CCR7, excluded terminally differentiated effector memory CD45RA+ cells. The sample consisted of naive CD8+ T cells sorted from blood. These receptor sequences come from a man in his late teens or twenties in good health.

Turning to this clone: Other DNA sequences of this sample code for an identical CDR3. The gene calls are TRBV5-4 and TRBJ2-7; no definite D call. The germline V gene encodes CDR1 SGHNT and CDR2 YYREEE (reference sequence). V shed 2 bases and J shed 0 bases, with 6 bases lying between them. This CDR3 spans 13 amino acids. The CDR3 DNA sequence: TGTGCCAGCAGCTTTAGTAGCTCCTACGAGCAGTACTTC. Protein: CASSFSSSYEQYF.

This clone was observed a single time. V usage is TRBV30 and J usage is TRBJ1-1; 7 positions agree with TRBD1. The V gene end was trimmed by 0 bases and the J gene end by 6 bases; junction bases not matched to a gene: 10. The CDR3 totals 15 residues. CDR1 and CDR2 from the germline V gene are GTSNPN and SVGIG (reference sequence). The CDR3, as DNA: TGTGCCTGGAGTGTAGTCGAGGGGGCAGGGGCTGAAGCTTTCTTT. Protein: CAWSVVEGAGAEAFF.